The present T cell receptor (beta chain) was sequenced within a study of CD8 T cells in Susac syndrome. Background on the study: Patients with Susac syndrome were, at the time of blood collection, therapy-naive, maintained on corticosteroids, or maintained on intravenous immunoglobulin alone.

CD8+ and CD4+ T cells from blood underwent TCR beta sequencing. Notes on the study in general: Susac syndrome CD8+ repertoires were clonally expanded, most strongly in CD8+ TEMRA cells.

As to this clonotype: Its target is unknown.

The CDR3 is 16 amino acids. Trimming stripped 3 bases from V and 1 base from J, with 16 bases between. Per germline, CDR1 MNHEY and CDR2 SMNVEV (reference sequence). Random hexamers primed reverse transcription of about 0.5 to 1 ug RNA. Amplification of TCR beta CDR3 by immunoSEQ multiplex PCR spanned 54 Vbeta and 13 Jbeta. TCRdb redid the calling of the immunoSEQ multiplex PCR reads with MiXCR, one entry per CDR3 protein. Among roughly 150,000 distinct CDR3 sequences listed, 95% were seen once. The sequence was collected from a human donor with Susac syndrome. This chain connects TRBV27 to TRBJ2-7; no firm D call. Specimen: CD8+ T cells from PBMCs. CDR3 nucleotide sequence: TGTGCCAGCAGTTTCTTCTCCAGACCAGTGTCCTACGAGCAGTACTTC. It translates to CASSFFSRPVSYEQYF.